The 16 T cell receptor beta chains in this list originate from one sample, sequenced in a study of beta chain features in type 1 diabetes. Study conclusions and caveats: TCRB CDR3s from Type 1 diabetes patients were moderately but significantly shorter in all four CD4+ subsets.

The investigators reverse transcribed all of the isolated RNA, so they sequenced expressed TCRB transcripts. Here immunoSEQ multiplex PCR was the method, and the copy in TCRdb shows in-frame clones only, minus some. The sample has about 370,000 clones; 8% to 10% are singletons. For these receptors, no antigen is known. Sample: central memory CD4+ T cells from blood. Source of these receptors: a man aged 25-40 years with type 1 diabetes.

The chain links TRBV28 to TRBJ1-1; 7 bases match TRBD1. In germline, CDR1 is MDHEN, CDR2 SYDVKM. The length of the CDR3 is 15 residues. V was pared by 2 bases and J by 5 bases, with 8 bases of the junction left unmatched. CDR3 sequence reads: CASSLSAGGRTEAFF. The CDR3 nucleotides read TGTGCCAGCAGTTTAAGCGCAGGGGGTAGAACTGAAGCTTTCTTT. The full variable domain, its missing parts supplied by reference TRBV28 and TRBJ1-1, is DVKVTQSSRYLVKRTGEKVFLECVQDMDHENMFWYRQDPGLGLRLIYFSYDVKMKEKGDIPEGYSVSREKKERFSLILESASTNQTSMYLCASSLSAGGRTEAFFGQGTRLTVV.

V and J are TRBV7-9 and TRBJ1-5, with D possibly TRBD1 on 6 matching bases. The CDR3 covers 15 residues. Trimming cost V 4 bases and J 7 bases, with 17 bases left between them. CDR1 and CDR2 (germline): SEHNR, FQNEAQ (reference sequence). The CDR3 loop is CASSYEGGVTQPQHF. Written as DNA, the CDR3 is TGTGCCAGCAGCTACGAAGGGGGGGTAACACAGCCCCAGCATTTT.

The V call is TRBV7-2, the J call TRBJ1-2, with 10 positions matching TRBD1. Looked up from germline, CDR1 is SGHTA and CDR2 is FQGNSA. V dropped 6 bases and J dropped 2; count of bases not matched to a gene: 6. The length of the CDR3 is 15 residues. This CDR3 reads CASSRPGQGNYGYTF. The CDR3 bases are TGTGCCAGCAGTAGACCGGGACAGGGGAACTATGGCTACACCTTC.

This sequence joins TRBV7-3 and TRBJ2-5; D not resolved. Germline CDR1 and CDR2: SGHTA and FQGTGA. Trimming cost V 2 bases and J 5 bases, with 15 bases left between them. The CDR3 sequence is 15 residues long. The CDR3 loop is CASSLAPNSVETQYF. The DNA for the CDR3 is TGTGCCAGCAGCTTAGCGCCGAACTCGGTGGAGACCCAGTACTTC.

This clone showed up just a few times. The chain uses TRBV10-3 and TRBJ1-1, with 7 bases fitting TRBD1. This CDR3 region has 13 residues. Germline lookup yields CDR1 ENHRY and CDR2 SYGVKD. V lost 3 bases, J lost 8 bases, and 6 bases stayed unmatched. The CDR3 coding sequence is TGTGCCATCAGTGACCTGGGACAGCGAGAAGCTTTCTTT. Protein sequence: CAISDLGQREAFF.

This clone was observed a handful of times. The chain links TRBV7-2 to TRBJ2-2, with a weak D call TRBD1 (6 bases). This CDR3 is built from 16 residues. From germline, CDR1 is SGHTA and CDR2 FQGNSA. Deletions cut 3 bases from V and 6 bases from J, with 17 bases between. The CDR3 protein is CASSFRSTGSAGELFF. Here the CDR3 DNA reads TGTGCCAGCAGCTTCCGATCAACAGGGTCGGCCGGGGAGCTGTTTTTT. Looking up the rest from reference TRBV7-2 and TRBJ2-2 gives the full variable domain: GAGVSQSPSNKVTEKGKDVELRCDPISGHTALYWYRQSLGQGLEFLIYFQGNSAPDKSGLPSDRFSAERTGGSVSTLTIQRTQQEDSAVYLCASSFRSTGSAGELFFGEGSRLTVL.

The CDR3 here is CASSIGTASTDTQYF. The CDR3, as DNA: TGTGCCAGTAGTATTGGGACAGCGAGCACAGATACGCAGTATTTT. The chain links TRBV19 to TRBJ2-3, with 7 bases fitting TRBD1. V lost 3 bases to trimming and J lost 0 bases; unmatched junction nucleotides: 3. The CDR3 is made up of 15 amino acids. Per germline, CDR1 LNHDA and CDR2 SQIVND (reference sequence).

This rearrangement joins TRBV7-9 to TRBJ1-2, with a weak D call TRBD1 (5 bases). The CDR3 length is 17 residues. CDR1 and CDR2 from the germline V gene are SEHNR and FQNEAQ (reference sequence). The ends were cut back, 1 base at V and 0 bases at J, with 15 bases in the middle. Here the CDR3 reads CASSLGEGQRSNYGYTF. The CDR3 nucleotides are TGTGCCAGCAGCTTAGGAGAGGGGCAGAGATCTAACTATGGCTACACCTTC. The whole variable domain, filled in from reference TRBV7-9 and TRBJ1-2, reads DTGVSQNPRHKITKRGQNVTFRCDPISEHNRLYWYRQTLGQGPEFLTYFQNEAQLEKSRLLSDRFSAERPKGSFSTLEIQRTEQGDSAMYLCASSLGEGQRSNYGYTFGSGTRLTVV.

DNA for the CDR3: TGTGCCAGCCTCAACCCTACAACCGGGGCCAACGTCCTGACTTTC. This encodes CASLNPTTGANVLTF. This sequence joins TRBV11-2 and TRBJ2-6; D not resolved. The V and J ends lost 8 bases and 4 bases respectively, with 15 bases between them. Germline loops: CDR1 SGHAT, CDR2 FQNNGV. The CDR3 extends over 15 amino acids.

CDR3 sequence reads: CASSLRSTTSGGEQFF. The DNA of the CDR3 is TGTGCCAGCAGCTTAAGGTCGACTACTTCCGGCGGTGAGCAGTTCTTC. J is TRBJ2-1 and V is TRBV7-3; TRBD2 is a possible D gene (5 bases). Between the trimmed V and J ends, which lost 1 base and 9 bases, there was a span of 19 bases. Germline V gene data show CDR1 as SGHTA and CDR2 as FQGTGA. The CDR3 runs 16 residues.

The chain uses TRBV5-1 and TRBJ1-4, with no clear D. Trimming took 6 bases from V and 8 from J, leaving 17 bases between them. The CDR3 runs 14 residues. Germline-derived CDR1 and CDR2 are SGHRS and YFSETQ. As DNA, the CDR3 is TGCGCCAGCACCACAGACCCCGGGAAGGAAAAACTGTTTTTT. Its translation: CASTTDPGKEKLFF.

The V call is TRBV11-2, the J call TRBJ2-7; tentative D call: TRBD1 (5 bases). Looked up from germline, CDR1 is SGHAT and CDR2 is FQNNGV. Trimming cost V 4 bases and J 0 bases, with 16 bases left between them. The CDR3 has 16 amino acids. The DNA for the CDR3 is TGTGCCAGCAGCTCCACGACAGCTTTCCCCTCCTACGAGCAGTACTTC. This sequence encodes CASSSTTAFPSYEQYF.

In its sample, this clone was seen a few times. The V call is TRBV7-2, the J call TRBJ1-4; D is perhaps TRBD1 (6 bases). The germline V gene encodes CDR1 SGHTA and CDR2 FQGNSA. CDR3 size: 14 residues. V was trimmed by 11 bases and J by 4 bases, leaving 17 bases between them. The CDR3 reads CASTYRDGNEKLFF. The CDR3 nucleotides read TGTGCCTCAACCTACAGGGATGGTAATGAAAAACTGTTTTTT.

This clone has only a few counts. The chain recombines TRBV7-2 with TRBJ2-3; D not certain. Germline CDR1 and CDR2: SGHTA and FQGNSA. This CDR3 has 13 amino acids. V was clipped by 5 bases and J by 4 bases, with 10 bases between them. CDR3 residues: CASSPQSADTQYF. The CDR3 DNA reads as TGTGCCAGCAGCCCTCAATCGGCAGATACGCAGTATTTT.

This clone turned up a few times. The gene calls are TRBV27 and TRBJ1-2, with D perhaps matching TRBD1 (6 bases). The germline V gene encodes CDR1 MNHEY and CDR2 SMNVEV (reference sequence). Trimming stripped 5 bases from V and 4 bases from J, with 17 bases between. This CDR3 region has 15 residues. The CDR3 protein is CASSPLTGATYGYTF. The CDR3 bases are TGTGCCAGCAGTCCCCTGACGGGGGCTACCTATGGCTACACCTTC.

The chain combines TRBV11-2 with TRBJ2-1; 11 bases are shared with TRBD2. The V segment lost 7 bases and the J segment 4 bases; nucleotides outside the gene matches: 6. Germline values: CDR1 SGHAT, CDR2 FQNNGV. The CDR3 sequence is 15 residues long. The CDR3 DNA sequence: TGTGCCAGCACCTCAGGGACTAGCGGATACAATGAGCAGTTCTTC. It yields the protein CASTSGTSGYNEQFF. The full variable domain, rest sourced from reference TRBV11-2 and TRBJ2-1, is EAGVAQSPRYKIIEKRQSVAFWCNPISGHATLYWYQQILGQGPKLLIQFQNNGVVDDSQLPKDRFSAERLKGVDSTLKIQPAKLEDSAVYLCASTSGTSGYNEQFFGPGTRLTVL.